This T cell receptor beta chain was sequenced during a study of CD8+CD57+ T cells in acquired aplastic anemia. The junction had 2 bases not matched to a gene; V was cut back by 1 base and J by 2 bases. Germline assignment: CDR1 LGHNA and CDR2 YNFKEQ. CDR3 length equals 14 residues. For sequencing, patients were chosen who had shown expansion of CD8+CD57+ cells by flow cytometry. Both TCR beta VDJ combination and CDR3 sequence profiling were carried out. Genomic DNA was the template for this profiling. Each CDR3 protein is one row after TCRdb ran MiXCR on the reads. Found here are 200,000 to 250,000 distinct CDR3 sequences, approximately 60% of them singletons; the top ten hold about 60%. This clonotype was recorded a few times.

The receptor comes from a human donor with aplastic anemia. The genes are TRBV4-2 and TRBJ2-7; 7 bases are a match to TRBD1. The source material was sorted CD4+, CD8+, or CD8+CD57+ T cells (not recorded which) from PBMCs. The CDR3 DNA follows: TGTGCCAGCAGCCAAGCGACAGGGACCTACGAGCAGTACTTC. Its translation: CASSQATGTYEQYF.